The clone carrying this T cell receptor (beta chain) was recorded a few times. This sample stems from a study of T cells after yellow fever vaccination. TCRdb passed the 5' RACE reads through MiXCR, listing each CDR3 protein once. The repertoire holds more than 50,000 distinct CDR3 sequences, with about 5.6% as singletons. The origin of this receptor is a man aged 18 to 29 who received the YFV17D yellow fever vaccine. Here the sequenced sample was PBMCs, either bulk or a sorted T-cell subset (CD4+, CD8+, memory, or dextramer-sorted; not recorded which), taken on the day of the yellow fever booster vaccination.

The CDR3: CASSRDSGTGSYEQYV. CDR3 nucleotides: TGTGCCAGCAGCCGCGATTCCGGGACAGGGAGCTACGAGCAGTACGTC. V is TRBV6-1 and J is TRBJ2-7; 9 nucleotides align to TRBD1. Germline trimming cut 6 bases from V and 3 bases from J; bases unmatched to any gene: 12. The CDR3 covers 16 residues. The V gene's germline CDR1 is MNHNS and CDR2 SASEGT.